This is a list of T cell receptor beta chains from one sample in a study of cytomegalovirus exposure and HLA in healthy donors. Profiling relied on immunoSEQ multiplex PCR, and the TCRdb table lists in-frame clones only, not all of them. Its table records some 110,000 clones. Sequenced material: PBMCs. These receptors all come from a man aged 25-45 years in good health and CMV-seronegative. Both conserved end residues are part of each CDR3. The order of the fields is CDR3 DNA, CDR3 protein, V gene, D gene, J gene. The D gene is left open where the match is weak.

CDR3nt: TGTGCCAGCAGCCGCGGGACGGATCAAGAAAAACTGTTTTTT; CDR3aa: CASSRGTDQEKLFF; v_gene: TRBV9; d_gene: -; j_gene: TRBJ1-4
CDR3nt: TGTGCCTGGAGTATAGGCAGGTCCCTCCGAGGGGCTTTCTTT; CDR3aa: CAWSIGRSLRGAFF; v_gene: TRBV30; d_gene: -; j_gene: TRBJ1-1
CDR3nt: TGTGCCAGCAGCGGGGAGGCTGACACTGAAGCTTTCTTT; CDR3aa: CASSGEADTEAFF; v_gene: TRBV7-9; d_gene: -; j_gene: TRBJ1-1
CDR3nt: TGTGCCAGCAGCCGGAACAGGGGTACTGAAGCTTTCTTT; CDR3aa: CASSRNRGTEAFF; v_gene: TRBV7-3; d_gene: TRBD1; j_gene: TRBJ1-1
CDR3nt: TGTGCCAGCAGCTTAACACAGGGGGCCGGGGAGCTGTTTTTT; CDR3aa: CASSLTQGAGELFF; v_gene: TRBV7-9; d_gene: TRBD1; j_gene: TRBJ2-2
CDR3nt: TGTGCCAGCATCTCGAACCCGGCGGCCCTGGGGACCCAGTACTTC; CDR3aa: CASISNPAALGTQYF; v_gene: TRBV6-5; d_gene: -; j_gene: TRBJ2-5
CDR3nt: TGTGCCAGCAGGGGGCAGGGGAAATACGAGCAGTACTTC; CDR3aa: CASRGQGKYEQYF; v_gene: TRBV28; d_gene: -; j_gene: TRBJ2-7
CDR3nt: TGTGCCAGCTCGCCTCAGGGGGGACAGAACAATGAGCAGTTCTTC; CDR3aa: CASSPQGGQNNEQFF; v_gene: TRBV18; d_gene: -; j_gene: TRBJ2-1
CDR3nt: TGTGCCAGCAGCTTAACGGGGATAGCCTACGAGCAGTACTTC; CDR3aa: CASSLTGIAYEQYF; v_gene: TRBV11-3; d_gene: -; j_gene: TRBJ2-7
CDR3nt: TGTGCCTGGAGTGATTATGGGGCAGTAGCCTACGAGCAGTACTTC; CDR3aa: CAWSDYGAVAYEQYF; v_gene: TRBV30; d_gene: -; j_gene: TRBJ2-7
CDR3nt: TGTGCCAGCAGCTCCTCAGGGGGCGAGACCCAGTACTTC; CDR3aa: CASSSSGGETQYF; v_gene: TRBV7-9; d_gene: TRBD1; j_gene: TRBJ2-5
CDR3nt: TGTGCCAGCAGTGGACTAGCGGACACCGGGGAGCTGTTTTTT; CDR3aa: CASSGLADTGELFF; v_gene: TRBV6-1; d_gene: TRBD2; j_gene: TRBJ2-2
CDR3nt: TGTGCCAGTAGTATCCGAGGACAGAACAATGAGCAGTTCTTC; CDR3aa: CASSIRGQNNEQFF; v_gene: TRBV19; d_gene: -; j_gene: TRBJ2-1
CDR3nt: TGCGCCAGCAGCCAAGATCGTATAGAGTCCGGGAATGAGCAGTTCTTC; CDR3aa: CASSQDRIESGNEQFF; v_gene: TRBV4-3; d_gene: -; j_gene: TRBJ2-1
CDR3nt: TGTGCCAGCAGTCCCAATCAGACTAGCGGGAAACCCCCCTCAACGCAGTATTTT; CDR3aa: CASSPNQTSGKPPSTQYF; v_gene: TRBV6-9; d_gene: TRBD2; j_gene: TRBJ2-3
CDR3nt: TGTGCCAGCAGCGCGTACGGGAGGAAACACAATGAGCAGTTCTTC; CDR3aa: CASSAYGRKHNEQFF; v_gene: TRBV7-3; d_gene: TRBD2; j_gene: TRBJ2-1
CDR3nt: TGTGCCAGCAGCTTGGACACCCGAAACATTCAGTACTTC; CDR3aa: CASSLDTRNIQYF; v_gene: TRBV5-4; d_gene: -; j_gene: TRBJ2-4
CDR3nt: TGTGCCAGCAGCTTGACAGAGGCTAATGAAAAACTGTTTTTT; CDR3aa: CASSLTEANEKLFF; v_gene: TRBV6-5; d_gene: -; j_gene: TRBJ1-4
CDR3nt: TGTGCCAGCAGCCAGGGTCAGGACATGAACACTGAAGCTTTCTTT; CDR3aa: CASSQGQDMNTEAFF; v_gene: TRBV7-6; d_gene: -; j_gene: TRBJ1-1
CDR3nt: TGTGCCAGCAGCTCGGGACTTTCCACAGATACGCAGTATTTT; CDR3aa: CASSSGLSTDTQYF; v_gene: TRBV7-9; d_gene: -; j_gene: TRBJ2-3
CDR3nt: TGTGCCAGTAGTATTTCGGCGGGAGGGAGCGAGCAGTTCTTC; CDR3aa: CASSISAGGSEQFF; v_gene: TRBV19; d_gene: TRBD2; j_gene: TRBJ2-1
CDR3nt: TGTGCCAGCAGTACGGGGACAGTTGCCTACGAGCAGTACTTC; CDR3aa: CASSTGTVAYEQYF; v_gene: TRBV5-4; d_gene: TRBD1; j_gene: TRBJ2-7
CDR3nt: TGTGCCAGTCGGTCAGGGGGCATCCAGCCCCAGCATTTT; CDR3aa: CASRSGGIQPQHF; v_gene: TRBV21-1; d_gene: -; j_gene: TRBJ1-5
CDR3nt: TGTGCCATCAGTGAGGAGAGGGGGCCTGAGCAGTTCTTC; CDR3aa: CAISEERGPEQFF; v_gene: TRBV10-3; d_gene: TRBD1; j_gene: TRBJ2-1
CDR3nt: TGTGCCAGCAGCCCCGACACCTCAACAATGGATACGCAGTATTTT; CDR3aa: CASSPDTSTMDTQYF; v_gene: TRBV7-9; d_gene: -; j_gene: TRBJ2-3
CDR3nt: TGTGCCAGCAGCTTGGCGGGACTCAAAGATACGCAGTATTTT; CDR3aa: CASSLAGLKDTQYF; v_gene: TRBV5-8; d_gene: -; j_gene: TRBJ2-3
CDR3nt: TGTGCCAGCAGTTCAAGCGGGAGCTCCTACGAGCAGTACTTC; CDR3aa: CASSSSGSSYEQYF; v_gene: TRBV28; d_gene: TRBD2; j_gene: TRBJ2-7
CDR3nt: TGTGCCAGCAGCCTCCCCCTCGGACAGGGGGAGCTGTTTTTT; CDR3aa: CASSLPLGQGELFF; v_gene: TRBV7-9; d_gene: -; j_gene: TRBJ2-2
CDR3nt: TGTGCCAGCAACCGAGCGGGAGCGGAGGAGCAGTACTTC; CDR3aa: CASNRAGAEEQYF; v_gene: TRBV27; d_gene: TRBD2; j_gene: TRBJ2-7
CDR3nt: TGCGCCAGCAGCCAAACACTTCAGGGGGCCGGGGAGCTGTTTTTT; CDR3aa: CASSQTLQGAGELFF; v_gene: TRBV4-1; d_gene: TRBD1; j_gene: TRBJ2-2
CDR3nt: TGTGCCAGCAGTGGGACTAGCGGGAACACAATGAATACGCAGTATTTT; CDR3aa: CASSGTSGNTMNTQYF; v_gene: TRBV2; d_gene: TRBD2; j_gene: TRBJ2-3
CDR3nt: TGTGCCAGCAGCCAAGCAGGGACCGGGGAGCTGTTTTTT; CDR3aa: CASSQAGTGELFF; v_gene: TRBV4-2; d_gene: -; j_gene: TRBJ2-2
CDR3nt: TGCGCCAGCAGCTTGGGGACAGGGTACTCCTACGAGCAGTACTTC; CDR3aa: CASSLGTGYSYEQYF; v_gene: TRBV5-1; d_gene: TRBD1; j_gene: TRBJ2-7
CDR3nt: TGTGCCATCAGCGAAGGTGGCGGGGGGGGCACAGATACGCAGTATTTT; CDR3aa: CAISEGGGGGTDTQYF; v_gene: TRBV10-3; d_gene: TRBD2; j_gene: TRBJ2-3
CDR3nt: TGTGCCAGCAGTGAATCGGGGGAGGCCGGGGAGCTGTTTTTT; CDR3aa: CASSESGEAGELFF; v_gene: TRBV6-1; d_gene: -; j_gene: TRBJ2-2
CDR3nt: TGTGCCAGCCGTAGGTCGGGGGGTGAACAGTTCTTC; CDR3aa: CASRRSGGEQFF; v_gene: TRBV6-5; d_gene: TRBD2; j_gene: TRBJ2-1
CDR3nt: TGTGCCTGGAGTGTCTGGGGCCGGAGCAATCAGCCCCAGCATTTT; CDR3aa: CAWSVWGRSNQPQHF; v_gene: TRBV30; d_gene: -; j_gene: TRBJ1-5
CDR3nt: TGTGCCAGCTCGCGGACTGACAAAAACATTCAGTACTTC; CDR3aa: CASSRTDKNIQYF; v_gene: TRBV18; d_gene: -; j_gene: TRBJ2-4
CDR3nt: TGTGCCAGTACCTCGACGGTGAGAGGTGAAAAACTGTTTTTT; CDR3aa: CASTSTVRGEKLFF; v_gene: TRBV19; d_gene: -; j_gene: TRBJ1-4
CDR3nt: TGTGCCAGCAGCCAAGAAATAGGGGCTTTGGGAGCTTTCTTT; CDR3aa: CASSQEIGALGAFF; v_gene: TRBV14; d_gene: -; j_gene: TRBJ1-1
CDR3nt: TGTGCCAGCAGTACATACTCGGGACTAGGGGGAGAGCAGTTCTTC; CDR3aa: CASSTYSGLGGEQFF; v_gene: TRBV6-5; d_gene: TRBD2; j_gene: TRBJ2-1
CDR3nt: TGTGCCAGCAGGACAGGTCAACCGGGGAACACTGAAGCTTTCTTT; CDR3aa: CASRTGQPGNTEAFF; v_gene: TRBV6-1; d_gene: -; j_gene: TRBJ1-1
CDR3nt: TGTGCCTGGAGTGGGCAGAGCACAGATACGCAGTATTTT; CDR3aa: CAWSGQSTDTQYF; v_gene: TRBV30; d_gene: -; j_gene: TRBJ2-3
CDR3nt: TGTGCCAGCAGCCATGGACTAGCGAGTGAGCAGTTCTTC; CDR3aa: CASSHGLASEQFF; v_gene: TRBV7-3; d_gene: TRBD2; j_gene: TRBJ2-1
CDR3nt: TGTGCCACTCGTGGACAGGCCGAAGCTTTCTTT; CDR3aa: CATRGQAEAFF; v_gene: TRBV15; d_gene: TRBD1; j_gene: TRBJ1-1
CDR3nt: TGCGCCAGCCGCGAGGATAGCGGGAGATACGAGCAGTACTTC; CDR3aa: CASREDSGRYEQYF; v_gene: TRBV5-1; d_gene: TRBD2; j_gene: TRBJ2-7
CDR3nt: TGTGCCTGGGGGGATCGACAGGGCCCAAATCAGCCCCAGCATTTT; CDR3aa: CAWGDRQGPNQPQHF; v_gene: TRBV30; d_gene: TRBD1; j_gene: TRBJ1-5
CDR3nt: TGTGCCAGCAATCGACACGGGACAGGAAATGAAAAACTGTTTTTT; CDR3aa: CASNRHGTGNEKLFF; v_gene: TRBV7-9; d_gene: TRBD1; j_gene: TRBJ1-4
CDR3nt: TGTGCCAGCAGCCTAGTCCCGGGACTAGCCACAGATACGCAGTATTTT; CDR3aa: CASSLVPGLATDTQYF; v_gene: TRBV4-2; d_gene: TRBD2; j_gene: TRBJ2-3
CDR3nt: TGTGCCAGTAGTACCCGATATGTTCCGGGGGAGCAGTTCTTC; CDR3aa: CASSTRYVPGEQFF; v_gene: TRBV19; d_gene: -; j_gene: TRBJ2-1
CDR3nt: TGTGCCAGTAAACCTCGGACAGCGGGACCGAACACCGGGGAGCTGTTTTTT; CDR3aa: CASKPRTAGPNTGELFF; v_gene: TRBV19; d_gene: -; j_gene: TRBJ2-2
CDR3nt: TGTGCCAGTAGTATAGATTGGTGGACATTGGGCTCTGGGGCCAACGTCCTGACTTTC; CDR3aa: CASSIDWWTLGSGANVLTF; v_gene: TRBV19; d_gene: -; j_gene: TRBJ2-6
CDR3nt: TGTGCCAGCAGCCAGACTAGCGGGGCGAACACCGGGGAGCTGTTTTTT; CDR3aa: CASSQTSGANTGELFF; v_gene: TRBV11-3; d_gene: TRBD2; j_gene: TRBJ2-2
CDR3nt: TGTGCCAGCAGTCCCCGTGGGGAGCTGTTTTTT; CDR3aa: CASSPRGELFF; v_gene: TRBV7-9; d_gene: -; j_gene: TRBJ2-2